This TCR beta chain was profiled in a study of blood T cell repertoires in COVID-19. The CDR3 covers 17 residues. With V trimmed by 1 base and J by 0 bases, 7 bases remained unmatched. Germline V CDR1 and CDR2: SGHNT, YENEEA. Sequencing was performed with immunoSEQ multiplex PCR; in TCRdb, only in-frame clones are kept and a portion is missing. The table lists approximately 200,000 clones, just under 90% of them singletons. A Seattle source enrolled patients during active infection and followed them longitudinally. Sample: peripheral blood. This chain joins TRBV11-3 and TRBJ2-7; 9 nucleotides match TRBD1. The sequence was obtained from a man in his thirties or forties with COVID-19, enrolled during active disease. The chain's CDR3 is CASSLGTGTGSSYEQYF. CDR3 DNA sequence: TGTGCCAGCAGCTTAGGGACCGGGACAGGGAGCTCCTACGAGCAGTACTTC.